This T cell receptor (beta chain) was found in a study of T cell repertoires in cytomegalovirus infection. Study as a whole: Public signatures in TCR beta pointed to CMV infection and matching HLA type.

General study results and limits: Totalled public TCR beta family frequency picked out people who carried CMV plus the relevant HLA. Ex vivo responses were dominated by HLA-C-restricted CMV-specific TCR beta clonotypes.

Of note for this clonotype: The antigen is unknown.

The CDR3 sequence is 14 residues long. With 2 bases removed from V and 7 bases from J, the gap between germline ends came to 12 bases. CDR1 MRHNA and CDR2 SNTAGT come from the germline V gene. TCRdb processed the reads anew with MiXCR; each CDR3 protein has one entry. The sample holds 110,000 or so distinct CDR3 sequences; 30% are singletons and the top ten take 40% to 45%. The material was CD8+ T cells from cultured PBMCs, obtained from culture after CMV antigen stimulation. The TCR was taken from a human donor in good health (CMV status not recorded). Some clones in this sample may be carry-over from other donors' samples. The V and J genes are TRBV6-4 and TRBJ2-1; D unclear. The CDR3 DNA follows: TGTGCCAGCAGTGACGGGCCGGAAACAAATGAGCAGTTCTTC. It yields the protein CASSDGPETNEQFF.